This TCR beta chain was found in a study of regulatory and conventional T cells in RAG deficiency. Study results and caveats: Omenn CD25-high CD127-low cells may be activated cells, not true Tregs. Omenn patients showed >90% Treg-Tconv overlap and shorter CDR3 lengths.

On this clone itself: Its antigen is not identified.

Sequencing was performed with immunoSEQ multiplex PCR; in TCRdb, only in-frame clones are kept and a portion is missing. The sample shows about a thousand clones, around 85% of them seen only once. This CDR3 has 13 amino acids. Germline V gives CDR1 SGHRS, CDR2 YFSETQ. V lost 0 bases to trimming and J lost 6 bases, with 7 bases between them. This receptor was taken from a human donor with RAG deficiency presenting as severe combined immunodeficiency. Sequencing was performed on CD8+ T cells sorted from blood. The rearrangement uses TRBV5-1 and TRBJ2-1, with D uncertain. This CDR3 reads CASSLGGFNEQFF. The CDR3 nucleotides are TGCGCCAGCAGCTTGGGGGGATTCAATGAGCAGTTCTTC.